The clone carrying this T cell receptor (beta chain) was seen more than once but under ten times. The antigen remains unidentified. The use of a sample-barcoded 5' primer and a J-beta primer mix characterized a second PCR of 7 to 11 cycles. TCRdb processed the 5' RACE reads anew with MiXCR; each CDR3 protein has one entry. This sample has about 1.4 million distinct CDR3 sequences, with around 55% found just once. This record comes from a study of blood T cells in healthy people across ages. Study findings and constraints: Diversity was estimated from one million T cells, and these estimates were considered underestimates.

The CDR3 contains 15 residues. Germline V gene sequence: CDR1 MNHEY, CDR2 SMNVEV (reference sequence). Trimming removed 3 bases at V and 2 bases at J, with 11 bases between. The chain employs TRBV27 and TRBJ1-5, with D maybe TRBD1 (6 bases). Material for sequencing was blood. This TCR came from a young man in good health. The CDR3 DNA sequence: TGTGCCAGCAGTTTTGCCGGGGGCGGCAATCAGCCCCAGCATTTT. Amino acid sequence: CASSFAGGGNQPQHF.